This TCR beta chain was retrieved from a study of T cell repertoires in ileal Crohn's disease. For the study at large: Patients had a median roughly 8-year disease duration, and approximately 35% were active smokers. Study findings and constraints: All patients with clonality above 26.8% had endoscopic recurrence.

The time point: proximal margin of the surgical specimen (macroscopically non-inflamed). This clone was counted between two and nine times. Its antigen is still unknown. TCRdb keeps only in-frame clones here, not all; method: immunoSEQ multiplex PCR. The profile shows almost 7,500 clones, just under 75% of them singletons. The origin of this receptor is an adult with Crohn's disease. Sequencing was carried out using ileal tissue.

Written as DNA, the CDR3 is TGTGCCAGCAGCTCAAGGCCGGTACAGGTTCAGGGGGATACGCAGTATTTT. Its protein is CASSSRPVQVQGDTQYF. The chain combines TRBV7-3 with TRBJ2-3; TRBD1 might be the D (6 bases). The CDR3 runs 17 residues. Trimming took off 4 bases at V and 6 bases at J, with 23 bases between the two ends. Germline V gene data show CDR1 as SGHTA and CDR2 as FQGTGA.